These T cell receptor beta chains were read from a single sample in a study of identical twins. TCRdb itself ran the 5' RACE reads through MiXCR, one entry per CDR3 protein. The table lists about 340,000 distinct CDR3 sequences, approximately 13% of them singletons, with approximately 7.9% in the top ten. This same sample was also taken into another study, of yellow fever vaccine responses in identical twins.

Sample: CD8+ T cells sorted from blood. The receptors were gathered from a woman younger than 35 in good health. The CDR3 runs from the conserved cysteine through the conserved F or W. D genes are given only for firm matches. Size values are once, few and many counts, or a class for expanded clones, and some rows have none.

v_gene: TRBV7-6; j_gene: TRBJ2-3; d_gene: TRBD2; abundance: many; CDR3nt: TGTGCCAGCAGCTTGGTAGCGGGAGGAGATACGCAGTATTTT; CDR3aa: CASSLVAGGDTQYF
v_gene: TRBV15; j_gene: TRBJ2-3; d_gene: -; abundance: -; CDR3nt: TGTGCCACCAGCAGAGGAGAGGACTATATGTCAGATACGCAGTATTTT; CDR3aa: CATSRGEDYMSDTQYF
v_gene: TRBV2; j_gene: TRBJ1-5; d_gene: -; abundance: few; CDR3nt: TGTGCCAGCAGTGAGGGTGGGCCGCGTCCCCAGCATTTT; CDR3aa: CASSEGGPRPQHF
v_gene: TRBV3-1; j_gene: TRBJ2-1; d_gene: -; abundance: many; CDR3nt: TGTGCCAGCAGCCCAAGATACAATGAGCAGTTCTTC; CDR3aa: CASSPRYNEQFF
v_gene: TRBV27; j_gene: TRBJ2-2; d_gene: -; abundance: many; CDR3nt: TGTGCCAGCACCACGAACACCGGGGAGCTGTTTTTT; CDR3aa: CASTTNTGELFF
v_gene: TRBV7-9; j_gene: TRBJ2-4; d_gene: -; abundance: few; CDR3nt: TGTGCCAGCAGCTTAGGGGAGTACATTCAGTACTTC; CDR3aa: CASSLGEYIQYF
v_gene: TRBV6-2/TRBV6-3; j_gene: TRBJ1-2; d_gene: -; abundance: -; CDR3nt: TGTGCCAGCAGTAATGGGCAGGTGGTTCATGGCTACACCTTC; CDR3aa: CASSNGQVVHGYTF
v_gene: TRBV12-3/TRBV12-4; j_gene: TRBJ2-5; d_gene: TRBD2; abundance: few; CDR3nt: TGTGCCAGCAGTTCAACCCTAGCGGGAGGACGAGAGACCCAGTACTTC; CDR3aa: CASSSTLAGGRETQYF
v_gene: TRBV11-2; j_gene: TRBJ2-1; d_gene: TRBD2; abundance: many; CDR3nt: TGTGCCAGCAGCCCCGCGGGGCGGGGGACCTACAATGAGCAGTTCTTC; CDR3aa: CASSPAGRGTYNEQFF
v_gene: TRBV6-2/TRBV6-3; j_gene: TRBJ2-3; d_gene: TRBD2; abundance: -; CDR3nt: TGTGCCAGCAGTTACCCGACTAGCGGGGGGGAAGATACGCAGTATTTT; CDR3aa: CASSYPTSGGEDTQYF
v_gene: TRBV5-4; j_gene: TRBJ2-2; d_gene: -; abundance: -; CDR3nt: TGTGCCAGCAGCTTGGGAGTATCGGCCGGGGAGCTGTTTTTT; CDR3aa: CASSLGVSAGELFF
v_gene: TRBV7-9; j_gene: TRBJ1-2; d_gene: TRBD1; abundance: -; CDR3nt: TGTGCCAGCAGCTTGGACAGGAAGCATAGCTATGGCTACACCTTC; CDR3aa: CASSLDRKHSYGYTF
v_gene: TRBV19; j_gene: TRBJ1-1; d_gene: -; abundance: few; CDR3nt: TGTGCCAGTAGTATAAGGGGGACAACTAACGAAGCTTTCTTT; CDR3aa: CASSIRGTTNEAFF
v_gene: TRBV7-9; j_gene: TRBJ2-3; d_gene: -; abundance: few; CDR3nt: TGTGCCAGCGGGCAAGCGGACACAGATACGCAGTATTTT; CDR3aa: CASGQADTDTQYF
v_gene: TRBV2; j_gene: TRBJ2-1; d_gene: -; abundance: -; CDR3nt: TGTGCCAGCAGGGGCCAGGGGCAGTTCTTC; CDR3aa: CASRGQGQFF
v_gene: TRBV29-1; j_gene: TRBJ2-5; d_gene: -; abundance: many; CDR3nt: TGCAGCGTTGCAAAGGAGACCCAGTACTTC; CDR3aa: CSVAKETQYF
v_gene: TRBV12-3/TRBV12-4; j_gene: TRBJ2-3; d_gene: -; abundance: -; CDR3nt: TGTGCCAGCAGTTTCATCACAGATACGCAGTATTTT; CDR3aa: CASSFITDTQYF
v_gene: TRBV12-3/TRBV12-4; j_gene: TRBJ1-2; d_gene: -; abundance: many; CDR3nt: TGTGCCATCCGACCCCTGGACGGCTACACCTTC; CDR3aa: CAIRPLDGYTF
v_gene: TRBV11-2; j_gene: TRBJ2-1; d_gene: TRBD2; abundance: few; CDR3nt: TGTGCCAGCAGCTTAGTGATTGGTCTAGCGGGGGGTTACAATGAGCAGTTCTTC; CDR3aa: CASSLVIGLAGGYNEQFF
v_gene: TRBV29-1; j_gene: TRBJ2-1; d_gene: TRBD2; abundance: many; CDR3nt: TGCAGCGTTCTTTCCGGACTAGCGGACCACTCAAATGAGCAGTTCTTC; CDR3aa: CSVLSGLADHSNEQFF
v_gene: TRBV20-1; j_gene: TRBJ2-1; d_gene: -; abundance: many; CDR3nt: TGCAGTGCTAGAGACGCGTCGGGGCTAGGCTACAATGAGCAGTTCTTC; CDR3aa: CSARDASGLGYNEQFF
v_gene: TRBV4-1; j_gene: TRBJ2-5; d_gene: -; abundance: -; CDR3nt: TGCGCCAGCAGCCAGAGGGGGGGAGAGACCCAGTACTTC; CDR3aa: CASSQRGGETQYF
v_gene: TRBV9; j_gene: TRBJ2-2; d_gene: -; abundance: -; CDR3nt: TGTGCCAGCAGCGTAGCCCCAACCGCCACGATCACCGGGGAGCTGTTTTTT; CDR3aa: CASSVAPTATITGELFF
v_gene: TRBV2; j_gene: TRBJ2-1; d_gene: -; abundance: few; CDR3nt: TGTGCCAGCAGTCCCTTACAGGGATCGGTCTCCTACAATGAGCAGTTCTTC; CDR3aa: CASSPLQGSVSYNEQFF
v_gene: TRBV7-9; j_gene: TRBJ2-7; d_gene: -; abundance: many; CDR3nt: TGTGCCAGCAGCCTCAGCGGAGATTCCTACGAGCAGTACTTC; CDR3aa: CASSLSGDSYEQYF
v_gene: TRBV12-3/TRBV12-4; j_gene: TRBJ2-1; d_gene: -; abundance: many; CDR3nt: TGTGCCAGCAGTCCCATTTCTGGGGGCATTGAGCAGTTCTTC; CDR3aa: CASSPISGGIEQFF
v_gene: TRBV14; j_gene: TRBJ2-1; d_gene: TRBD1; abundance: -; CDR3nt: TGTGCCAGCAGCCGAAACAGTCCCGGGACAGGGATTTTAGCGGACTACAATGAGCAGTTCTTC; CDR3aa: CASSRNSPGTGILADYNEQFF
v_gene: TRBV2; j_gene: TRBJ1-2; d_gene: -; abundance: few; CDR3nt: TGTGCCAGCAGTGGAAGGAGGGACTATGGCTACACCTTC; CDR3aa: CASSGRRDYGYTF
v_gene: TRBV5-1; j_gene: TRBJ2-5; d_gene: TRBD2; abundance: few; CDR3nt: TGCGCCAGCAGCTTGGATGGACTAGCCGCACAAGAGACCCAGTACTTC; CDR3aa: CASSLDGLAAQETQYF
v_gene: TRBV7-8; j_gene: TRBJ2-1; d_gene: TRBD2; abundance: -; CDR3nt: TGTGCCAGCAGCTTGCTAGCGGGGGCCGACAATGAGCAGTTCTTC; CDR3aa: CASSLLAGADNEQFF
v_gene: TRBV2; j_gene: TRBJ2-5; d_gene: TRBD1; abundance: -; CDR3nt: TGTGCCAGCAGAGAGGAGACAGGGAGAGAGACCCAGTACTTC; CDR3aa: CASREETGRETQYF
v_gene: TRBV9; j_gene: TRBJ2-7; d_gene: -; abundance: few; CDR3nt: TGTGCCAGCAGCGTAGCTTCAGGGGCTTTAGGGGAGCAGTACTTC; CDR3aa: CASSVASGALGEQYF
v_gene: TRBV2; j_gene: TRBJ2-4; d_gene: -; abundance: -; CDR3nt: TGTGCCAGCAGGCCCTACGACTCGCAAAACATTCAGTACTTC; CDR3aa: CASRPYDSQNIQYF
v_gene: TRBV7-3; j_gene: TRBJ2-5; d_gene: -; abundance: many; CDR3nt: TGTGCCAGCAGCTTAATGGACCAAGAGACCCAGTACTTC; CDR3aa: CASSLMDQETQYF
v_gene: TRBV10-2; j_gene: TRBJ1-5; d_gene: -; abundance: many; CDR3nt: TGCGCCAGCACCGGGCTTCCTTTGGGGGATCGCAATCAGCCCCAGCATTTT; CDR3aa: CASTGLPLGDRNQPQHF
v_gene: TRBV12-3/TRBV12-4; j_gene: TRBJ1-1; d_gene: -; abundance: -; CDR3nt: TGTGCCAGCAGAACCACAGGGAACACTGAAGCTTTCTTT; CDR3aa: CASRTTGNTEAFF
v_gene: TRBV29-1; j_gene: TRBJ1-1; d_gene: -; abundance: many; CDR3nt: TGCAGCGTCGATACACCGAACACTGAAGCTTTCTTT; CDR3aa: CSVDTPNTEAFF
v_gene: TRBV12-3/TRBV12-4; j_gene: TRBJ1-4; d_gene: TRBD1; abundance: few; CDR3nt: TGTGCCAGCAGTTCTACAGGGGCTGGTGAAAAACTGTTTTTT; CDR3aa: CASSSTGAGEKLFF
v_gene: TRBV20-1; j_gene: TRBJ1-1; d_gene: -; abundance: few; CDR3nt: TGCAGTGCTAGACCTTACACCTCCCCAGGGACTGAAGCTTTCTTT; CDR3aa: CSARPYTSPGTEAFF
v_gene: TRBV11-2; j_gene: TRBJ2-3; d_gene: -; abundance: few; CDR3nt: TGTGCCAGCAGCTTACATAGTAGAGTTATCACAGATACGCAGTATTTT; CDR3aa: CASSLHSRVITDTQYF
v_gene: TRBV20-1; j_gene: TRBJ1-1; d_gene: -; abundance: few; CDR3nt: TGCAGTGCAACGGGAGGGACGGGGACTGAAGCTTTCTTT; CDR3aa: CSATGGTGTEAFF
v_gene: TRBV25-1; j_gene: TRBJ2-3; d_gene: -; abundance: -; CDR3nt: TGTGCCAGCAGTGAAGGTGGGGGGTGGGCAGATACGCAGTATTTT; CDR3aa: CASSEGGGWADTQYF
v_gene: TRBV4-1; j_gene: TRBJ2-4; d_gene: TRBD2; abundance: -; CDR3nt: TGCGCCAGCAGCCAGCCGACTAGCGGGAGGGCCGAAAACATTCAGTACTTC; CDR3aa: CASSQPTSGRAENIQYF
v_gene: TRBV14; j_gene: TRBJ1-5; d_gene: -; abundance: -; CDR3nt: TGTGCCAGCAGCCAGAGCGACCGGGATGGGCCCCAGCATTTT; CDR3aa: CASSQSDRDGPQHF
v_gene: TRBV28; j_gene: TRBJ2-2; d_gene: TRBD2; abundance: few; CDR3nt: TGTGCCAGCACTCTCCCCGGGACTAGCGACGGGGAGCTGTTTTTT; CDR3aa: CASTLPGTSDGELFF
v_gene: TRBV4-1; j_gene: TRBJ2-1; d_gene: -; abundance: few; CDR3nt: TGCGCCAGCAGCCAAGACCTTGGGGGGAGGTCCTACAATGAGCAGTTCTTC; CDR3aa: CASSQDLGGRSYNEQFF
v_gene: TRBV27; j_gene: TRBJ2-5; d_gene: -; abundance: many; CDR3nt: TGTGCCAGCAGTGATGGGGGGGGCCCTCCGGGGACCCAGTACTTC; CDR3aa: CASSDGGGPPGTQYF
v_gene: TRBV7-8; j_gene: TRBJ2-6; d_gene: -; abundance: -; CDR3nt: TGTGCCAGCACCGACGGGCCCTCTGGGGCCAACGTCCTGACTTTC; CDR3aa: CASTDGPSGANVLTF
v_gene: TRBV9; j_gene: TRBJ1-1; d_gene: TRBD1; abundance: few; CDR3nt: TGTGCCAGCAGCGACAGGGGCACTGAAGCTTTCTTT; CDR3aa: CASSDRGTEAFF